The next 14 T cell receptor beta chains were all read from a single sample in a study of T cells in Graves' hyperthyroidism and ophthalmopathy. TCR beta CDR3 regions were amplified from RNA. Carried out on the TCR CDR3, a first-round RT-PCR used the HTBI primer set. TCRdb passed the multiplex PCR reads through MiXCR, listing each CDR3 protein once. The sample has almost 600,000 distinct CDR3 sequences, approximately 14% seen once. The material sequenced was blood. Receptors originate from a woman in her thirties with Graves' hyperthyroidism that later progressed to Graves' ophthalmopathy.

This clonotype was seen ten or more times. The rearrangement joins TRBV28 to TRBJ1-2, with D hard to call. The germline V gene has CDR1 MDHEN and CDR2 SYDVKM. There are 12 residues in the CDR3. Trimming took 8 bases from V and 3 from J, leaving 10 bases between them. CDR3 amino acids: CASGAGYYGYTF. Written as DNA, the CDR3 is TGTGCCAGCGGAGCAGGCTACTATGGCTACACCTTC.

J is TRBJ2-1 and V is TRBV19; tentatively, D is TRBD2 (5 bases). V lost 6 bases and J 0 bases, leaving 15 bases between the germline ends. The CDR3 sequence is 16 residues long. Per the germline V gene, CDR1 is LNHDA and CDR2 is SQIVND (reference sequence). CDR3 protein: CASREADLSSYNEQFF. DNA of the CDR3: TGTGCCAGTAGGGAAGCGGACCTTAGCTCCTACAATGAGCAGTTCTTC.

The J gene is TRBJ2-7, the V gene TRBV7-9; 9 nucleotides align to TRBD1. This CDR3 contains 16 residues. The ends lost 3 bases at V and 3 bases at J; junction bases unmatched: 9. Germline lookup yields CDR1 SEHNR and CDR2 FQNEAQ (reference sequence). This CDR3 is CASSLGAGQGYYEQYF. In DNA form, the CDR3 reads TGTGCCAGCAGCTTGGGGGCCGGACAGGGGTACTACGAGCAGTACTTC.

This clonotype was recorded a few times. The CDR3 spells CAWAGTSGSIPNEQFF. The CDR3 DNA reads TGTGCCTGGGCCGGGACTAGCGGGAGTATTCCCAATGAGCAGTTCTTC. The chain recombines TRBV30 with TRBJ2-1, with TRBD2 identical over 14 bases. The junction had 9 bases not matched to a gene; V was cut back by 5 bases and J by 6 bases. The CDR3 is 16 amino acids. Germline values: CDR1 GTSNPN, CDR2 SVGIG (reference sequence).

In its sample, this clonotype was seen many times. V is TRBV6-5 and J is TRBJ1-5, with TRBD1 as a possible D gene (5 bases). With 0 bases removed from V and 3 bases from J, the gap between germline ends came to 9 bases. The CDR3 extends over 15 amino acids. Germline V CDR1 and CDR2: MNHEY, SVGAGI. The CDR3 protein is CASSYSRGPNQPQHF. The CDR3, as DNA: TGTGCCAGCAGTTACTCACGGGGACCCAATCAGCCCCAGCATTTT.

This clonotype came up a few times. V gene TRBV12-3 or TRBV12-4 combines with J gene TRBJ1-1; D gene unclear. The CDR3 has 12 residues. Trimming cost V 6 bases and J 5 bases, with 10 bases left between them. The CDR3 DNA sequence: TGTGCCAGCAGCCGAACAAGAACTGAAGCTTTCTTT. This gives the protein CASSRTRTEAFF.

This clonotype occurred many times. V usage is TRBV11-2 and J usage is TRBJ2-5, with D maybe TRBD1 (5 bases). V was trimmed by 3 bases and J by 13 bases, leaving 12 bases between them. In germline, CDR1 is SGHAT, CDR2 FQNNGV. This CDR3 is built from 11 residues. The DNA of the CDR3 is TGTGCCAGCAGCTTCGCCGACAGATTGTACTTC. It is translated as CASSFADRLYF.

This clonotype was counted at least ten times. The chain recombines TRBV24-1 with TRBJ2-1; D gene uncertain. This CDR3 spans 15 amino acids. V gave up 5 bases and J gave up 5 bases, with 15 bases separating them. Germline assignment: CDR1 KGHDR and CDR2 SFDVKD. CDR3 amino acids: CATSAPGQQNNEQFF. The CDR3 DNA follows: TGTGCCACCAGTGCTCCGGGCCAACAGAACAATGAGCAGTTCTTC.

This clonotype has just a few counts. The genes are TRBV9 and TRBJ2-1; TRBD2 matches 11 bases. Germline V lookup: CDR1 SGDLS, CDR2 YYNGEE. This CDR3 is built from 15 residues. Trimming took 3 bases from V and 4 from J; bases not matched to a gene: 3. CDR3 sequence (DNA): TGTGCCAGCAGCGAGACTAGCGGGATGTACAATGAGCAGTTCTTC. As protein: CASSETSGMYNEQFF.

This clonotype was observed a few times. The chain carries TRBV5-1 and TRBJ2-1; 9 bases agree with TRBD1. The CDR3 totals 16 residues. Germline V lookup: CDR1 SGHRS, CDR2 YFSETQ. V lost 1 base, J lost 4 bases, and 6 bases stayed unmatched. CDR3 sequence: CASSLSRDRAYNEQFF. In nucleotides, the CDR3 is TGCGCCAGCAGCTTGTCCCGGGACAGGGCATACAATGAGCAGTTCTTC.

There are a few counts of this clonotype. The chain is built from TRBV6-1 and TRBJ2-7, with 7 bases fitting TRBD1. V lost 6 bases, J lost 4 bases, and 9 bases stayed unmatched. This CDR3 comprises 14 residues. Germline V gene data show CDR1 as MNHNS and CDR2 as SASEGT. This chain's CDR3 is CASRNRDRLYEQYF. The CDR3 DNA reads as TGTGCCAGCAGAAACCGGGACAGACTATACGAGCAGTACTTC.

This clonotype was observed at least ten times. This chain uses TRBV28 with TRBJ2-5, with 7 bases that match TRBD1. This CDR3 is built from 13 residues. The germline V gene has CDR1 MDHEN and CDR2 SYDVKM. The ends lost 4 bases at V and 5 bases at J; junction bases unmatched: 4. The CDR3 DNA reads TGTGCCAGCAGTTCACAGGGGTCGGAGACCCAGTACTTC. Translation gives CASSSQGSETQYF.

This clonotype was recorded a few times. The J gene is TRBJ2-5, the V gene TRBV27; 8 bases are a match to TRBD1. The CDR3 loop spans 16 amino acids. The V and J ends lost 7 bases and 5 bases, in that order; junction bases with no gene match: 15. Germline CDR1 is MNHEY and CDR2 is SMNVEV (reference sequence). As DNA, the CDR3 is TGTGCCAGCACCTCCCTCCGGACAGGGATGTCGGAGACCCAGTACTTC. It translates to CASTSLRTGMSETQYF.

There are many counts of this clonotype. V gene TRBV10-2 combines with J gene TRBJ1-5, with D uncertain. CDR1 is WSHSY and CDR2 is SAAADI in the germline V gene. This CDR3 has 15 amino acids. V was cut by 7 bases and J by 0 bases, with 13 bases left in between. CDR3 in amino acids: CASTPGPYSNQPQHF. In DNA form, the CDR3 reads TGCGCCAGCACTCCGGGCCCTTATAGCAATCAGCCCCAGCATTTT.